One and the same sample provided the 8 T cell receptor beta chains below, sequenced in a study of response to subunit inactivated influenza vaccine (dated by TCRdb to 2016 to 2019). The method was RT-PCR. This sample was sequenced with an Illumina HiSeq 2500. In TCRdb, the public reads were trimmed at Q25 with fastp and aligned with MiXCR, with productive beta chains retained. Each CDR3 protein gets just one entry, which takes the most common genes and DNA from the rows behind it. The sample has around 320,000 distinct CDR3 sequences on record, approximately 23% of them singletons. Clones ranked in the top ten supply 9% to 12% of the sample. The specimen was PBMCs from blood, collected 21 months after vaccination. These receptors all stem from a man aged 50-75 years who received an inactivated influenza vaccine. Donor details come from another sample of the same person, matched by shared clones.

This clonotype was counted a few times. The rearrangement uses TRBV29-1 and TRBJ1-1; 7 bases map to TRBD1. Germline CDR1 SQVTM, CDR2 ANQGSEA. J was trimmed by 11 bases and V by 7 bases; bases with no gene match: 16. The CDR3 is 13 residues long. CDR3 sequence reads: CSAEKKTGLEAFF. CDR3 sequence (DNA): TGCAGCGCCGAGAAAAAGACAGGGTTGGAGGCTTTCTTT.

This clonotype was recorded many times. This chain links TRBV4-1 with TRBJ1-2, with no clear D. The CDR3 covers 14 residues. Per germline, CDR1 MGHRA and CDR2 YSYEKL. The V end was cut by 4 bases, the J end by 7 bases, with 16 bases between. For the CDR3, the DNA is TGCGCCAGCAGCCGAAGCGGTGAAATCGGTGGCTACACCTTC. Translation: CASSRSGEIGGYTF.

The genes are TRBV5-6 and TRBJ2-3; the D gene could be TRBD1 or TRBD2 (5 bases each). CDR3 length: 16 residues. The germline V gene encodes CDR1 SGHDT and CDR2 YYEEEE. V shed 1 base and J shed 0 bases, with 12 bases lying between them. CDR3: CASSLWEWDSTDTQYF. The CDR3 DNA reads TGTGCCAGCAGCTTGTGGGAGTGGGACAGCACAGATACGCAGTATTTT.

The chain links TRBV3-1 to TRBJ2-2; D gene unclear. Germline CDR1 LGHDT, CDR2 YNNKEL (reference sequence). The CDR3 length is 14 residues. Trimming shortened V by 6 bases and J by 0 bases, and 8 bases separated the two germline ends. The CDR3, as DNA: TGTGCCAGCAGTTCGCGACCGAACACCGGGGAGCTGTTTTTT. Protein sequence: CASSSRPNTGELFF.

This clonotype was counted only a few times. The V and J genes are TRBV15 and TRBJ2-3; possibly TRBD1 for D (5 bases). The V end lost 1 base, the J end lost 7 bases, and 12 bases lay between the germline ends. The CDR3 sequence is 14 residues long. Germline CDR1 and CDR2: LNHNV and YYDKDF (reference sequence). CDR3 sequence (DNA): TGTGCCACCAGCAGAGGAGTGGGGCCAAATACGCAGTATTTT. Translating it yields CATSRGVGPNTQYF.

This clonotype was counted a few times. This rearrangement joins TRBV28 to TRBJ1-5; D is perhaps TRBD1 (6 bases). The V end lost 3 bases, the J end lost 9 bases, and 12 bases lay between the germline ends. The germline CDR1 and CDR2 sequences are MDHEN and SYDVKM. This CDR3 comprises 13 residues. CDR3 sequence: CASSFGGGGPQHF. The CDR3 bases are TGTGCCAGCAGTTTTGGGGGCGGTGGGCCCCAGCATTTT.

This clonotype was seen only a few times. V usage is TRBV12-3 or TRBV12-4 and J usage is TRBJ1-1, with D tentatively TRBD1 (6 bases). V lost 3 bases to trimming and J lost 0 bases, with 14 bases between them. The CDR3 contains 16 residues. CDR3: CASSFSTGLMNTEAFF. CDR3 in DNA: TGTGCCAGCAGTTTTTCGACAGGACTTATGAACACTGAAGCTTTCTTT.

This clonotype has at least ten counts. The CDR3 spells CASSTDRVYGYTF. The CDR3 DNA is TGCGCCAGCAGCACCGACAGGGTTTATGGCTACACCTTC. The chain combines TRBV5-1 with TRBJ1-2; 7 bases are shared with TRBD1. Germline trimming cut 4 bases from V and 5 bases from J; bases unmatched to any gene: 5. The germline gives CDR1 SGHRS, CDR2 YFSETQ. CDR3 length: 13 residues.